These T cell receptor beta chains were read from a single sample in a study of Graves' ophthalmopathy and Graves' hyperthyroidism. TCRdb re-called the multiplex PCR reads through MiXCR, storing one row per CDR3 protein. The sample records a few hundred thousand distinct CDR3 sequences, roughly 21% being singletons. The sequencing sample was made of peripheral blood. The receptors were sampled from a woman aged 18-29 years with stable Graves' hyperthyroidism. Each CDR3 is given with its conserved first and last residue. The order of the fields is CDR3 DNA, CDR3 protein, J gene, clone size, V gene, D gene, CDR3 length. The D gene is left open where the match is weak. The listing skips clone size in some rows; elsewhere it reads once, few, many or a size class.

TGTGCCAGCTCACCGGCTAGCGGGACAGACGAGCAGTACTTC	CASSPASGTDEQYF	TRBJ2-7	many	TRBV18	TRBD2	14
TGCGCCAGCAGCTTGGGGATCCGGTCACCCCTCCACTTT	CASSLGIRSPLHF	TRBJ1-6	few	TRBV5-1	NA	13
TGTGCCGGGTACGGGACAGGGGGCGATCACAATAATCAGCCCCAGCATTTT	CAGYGTGGDHNNQPQHF	TRBJ1-5	few	TRBV6-8	TRBD1	17
TGTGCCAGCAGTGTAGGTGTCTACGAGCAGTACTTC	CASSVGVYEQYF	TRBJ2-7	few	TRBV6-1	NA	12
TGTGCCAGCTCACCACCGGCGGGAGGGCCTGGTGAGCAGTTCTTC	CASSPPAGGPGEQFF	TRBJ2-1	NA	TRBV18	TRBD2	15
TGTGCCAGCAGCCCCGACGGGAGGGTCGATGGCTACACCTTC	CASSPDGRVDGYTF	TRBJ1-2	many	TRBV7-8	NA	14
TGTGCCAGTCAGACAGGGGCCATGATGAACACTGAAGCTTTCTTT	CASQTGAMMNTEAFF	TRBJ1-1	many	TRBV19	TRBD1	15
TGTGCCAGCAGTTTTGAAGTTAGACTAGCGTCTTACGAAGAGCAGTACTTC	CASSFEVRLASYEEQYF	TRBJ2-7	NA	TRBV6-2/TRBV6-3	TRBD2	17
TGTGCCAGCAGCTTAGCGCTAGCGGGGGGGATCACCTACGAGCAGTACTTC	CASSLALAGGITYEQYF	TRBJ2-7	NA	TRBV11-1	TRBD2	17
TGCGCTGGGAGGGGGAATGGAAACACCATATATTTT	CAGRGNGNTIYF	TRBJ1-3	many	TRBV29-1	NA	12
TGTGCCAGCAGCTTGGCCAAGAACACCGGGGAGCTGTTTTTT	CASSLAKNTGELFF	TRBJ2-2	once	TRBV5-4	NA	14
TGTGCCAGCAGCCCGGGACAGGGTCGCCTAGAGACCCAGTACTTC	CASSPGQGRLETQYF	TRBJ2-5	many	TRBV7-2	TRBD1	15
TGTGCCATCCCCAGGACAGAGGACTACACCGGGGAGCTGTTTTTT	CAIPRTEDYTGELFF	TRBJ2-2	many	TRBV10-3	NA	15
TGCGCCAGCAGCCAAGAGAGGGCTCTAGAAGAATACTATGGCTACACCTTC	CASSQERALEEYYGYTF	TRBJ1-2	many	TRBV4-1	NA	17
TGTGCTACCCAGACAGGGCCCTATGGCTACACCTTC	CATQTGPYGYTF	TRBJ1-2	NA	TRBV11-2	TRBD1	12
TGTGCCACCAGCGGAATAGGGACTCTCGCAGAGACCCAGTACTTC	CATSGIGTLAETQYF	TRBJ2-5	many	TRBV15	NA	15